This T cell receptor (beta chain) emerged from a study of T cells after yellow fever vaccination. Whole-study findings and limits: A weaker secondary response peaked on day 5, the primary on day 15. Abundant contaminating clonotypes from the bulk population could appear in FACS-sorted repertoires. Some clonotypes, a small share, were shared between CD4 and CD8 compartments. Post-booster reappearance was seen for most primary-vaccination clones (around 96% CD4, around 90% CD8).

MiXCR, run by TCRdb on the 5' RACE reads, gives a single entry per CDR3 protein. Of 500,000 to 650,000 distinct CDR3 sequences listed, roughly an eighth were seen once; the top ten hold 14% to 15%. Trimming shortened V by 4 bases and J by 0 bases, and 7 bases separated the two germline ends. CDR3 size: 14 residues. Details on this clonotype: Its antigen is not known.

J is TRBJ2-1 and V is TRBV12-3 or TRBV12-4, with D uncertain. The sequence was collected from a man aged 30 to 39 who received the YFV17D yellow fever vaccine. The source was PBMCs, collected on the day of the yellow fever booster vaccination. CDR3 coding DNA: TGTGCCAGCAGTTCGTGGGGCTCCTACAATGAGCAGTTCTTC. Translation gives CASSSWGSYNEQFF.